One and the same sample provided the 18 T cell receptor beta chains below, sequenced in a study of blood T cell repertoires in COVID-19 (dated by TCRdb to about 2020). Library method: the immunoSEQ multiplex PCR assay. Held by TCRdb, this immuneACCESS table contains in-frame sequences only and omits some clones. Under half of the omission traces to an unresolved V gene where checked; the cause of the rest is unknown. This sample is represented by 92,000 or so clones; about 91% of them were singletons. The ten largest make up about 0.51% of the sample. Sequencing was carried out using peripheral blood. Receptors were obtained from a man aged 60-69 years with acute or convalescent COVID-19.

V is TRBV19 and J is TRBJ2-4; 7 positions agree with TRBD1. Looked up from germline, CDR1 is LNHDA and CDR2 is SQIVND (reference sequence). The V segment lost 7 bases and the J segment 9 bases; nucleotides outside the gene matches: 9. This CDR3 region has 13 residues. CDR3 residues: CASKPRDRGIQYF. The CDR3 coding sequence is TGTGCCAGTAAACCCCGGGACAGAGGCATTCAGTACTTC.

The gene calls are TRBV5-1 and TRBJ2-5; weak D call: TRBD2 (5 bases). V was pared by 2 bases and J by 0 bases, with 11 bases between. There are 15 residues in the CDR3. Germline loops: CDR1 SGHRS, CDR2 YFSETQ. CDR3 bases: TGCGCCAGCAGCTTAAGCGGAATGAACCAAGAGACCCAGTACTTC. Amino acids: CASSLSGMNQETQYF. Based on the CDR3 plus reference TRBV5-1 and TRBJ2-5, the full variable domain is KAGVTQTPRYLIKTRGQQVTLSCSPISGHRSVSWYQQTPGQGLQFLFEYFSETQRNKGNFPGRFSGRQFSNSRSEMNVSTLELGDSALYLCASSLSGMNQETQYFGPGTRLLVL.

This clone was counted between two and nine times. The chain links TRBV6-1 to TRBJ2-7; D is unclear. This CDR3 has 14 residues. Germline assignment: CDR1 MNHNS and CDR2 SASEGT. V lost 2 bases and J 2 bases, leaving 10 bases between the germline ends. The CDR3 region is CASSERAIAYEQYF. The CDR3 coding sequence is TGTGCCAGCAGTGAAAGAGCTATAGCCTACGAGCAGTACTTC.

The V gene is TRBV4-1, the J gene TRBJ1-1, with TRBD1 as a possible D gene (5 bases). CDR3 length: 15 amino acids. V was pared by 0 bases and J by 1 base, with 9 bases between. The germline V gene encodes CDR1 MGHRA and CDR2 YSYEKL. In nucleotides, the CDR3 is TGCGCCAGCAGCCAAGATGGGGGGGGGAACACTGAAGCTTTCTTT. Amino acid sequence: CASSQDGGGNTEAFF.

The gene calls are TRBV3-1 (or the pseudogene TRBV3-2) and TRBJ1-1; possibly TRBD1 for D (6 bases). Germline V CDR1 and CDR2: LGHDT, YNNKEL (reference sequence). The CDR3 covers 15 residues. V dropped 3 bases and J dropped 0 bases, with 11 bases sitting between them. CDR3 nucleotide sequence: TGTGCCAGCAGCCATGCGACAGGCCTGAACACTGAAGCTTTCTTT. It encodes CASSHATGLNTEAFF.

V gene TRBV6-1 combines with J gene TRBJ1-2, with D maybe TRBD1 (5 bases). This CDR3 is 13 amino acids long. Germline V gives CDR1 MNHNS, CDR2 SASEGT. Trimming left V 0 bases short and J 5 bases short, with 7 bases between. Written as DNA, the CDR3 is TGTGCCAGCAGTGAAGCGGGGGGGTATGGCTACACCTTC. Translated: CASSEAGGYGYTF.

The V and J genes are TRBV5-1 and TRBJ1-4, with D possibly TRBD1 on 6 matching bases. The V gene lost 4 bases and the J gene lost 3 bases, with 7 bases spanning the gap. The CDR3 extends over 13 amino acids. The germline V gene has CDR1 SGHRS and CDR2 YFSETQ. CDR3 residues: CASSKGANEKLFF. DNA of the CDR3: TGCGCCAGCAGCAAGGGGGCTAATGAAAAACTGTTTTTT.

This chain joins TRBV11-2 and TRBJ2-3, with 10 positions matching TRBD1. The CDR3 spans 15 residues. J gave up 0 bases and V 5 bases, and 2 bases lay outside the gene matches. Looked up from germline, CDR1 is SGHAT and CDR2 is FQNNGV. The CDR3 DNA reads TGTGCCAGCAGCATGGACAGGGGGAGCACAGATACGCAGTATTTT. Its translation: CASSMDRGSTDTQYF.

The V gene is TRBV28, the J gene TRBJ1-2; possibly TRBD1 for D (5 bases). Trimming took 8 bases from V and 4 from J, leaving 14 bases between them. CDR1 and CDR2 from the germline V gene are MDHEN and SYDVKM. The CDR3 covers 13 residues. The CDR3 region has the DNA TGTGCCAGCGCCATACAGGCGGCCTATGGCTACACCTTC. Protein product: CASAIQAAYGYTF.

The J gene is TRBJ2-3, the V gene TRBV5-1; 14 bases fit TRBD2. The J segment lost 4 bases and the V segment lost 4 bases, leaving 11 bases of the junction unmatched. The CDR3 has 18 amino acids. Per germline, CDR1 SGHRS and CDR2 YFSETQ. CDR3 nucleotides: TGCGCCAGCAGCCCTGGACTAGCGGGGGGCTCACCGGCAGATACGCAGTATTTT. It translates to CASSPGLAGGSPADTQYF.

This chain connects TRBV7-3 to TRBJ2-2; D unresolved. Deletions cut 2 bases from V and 5 bases from J, with 6 bases between. This CDR3 is 13 amino acids long. The germline V gene has CDR1 SGHTA and CDR2 FQGTGA. CDR3 coding DNA: TGTGCCAGCAGCTTAGTCAGAACCGGGGAGCTGTTTTTT. Translating gives CASSLVRTGELFF.

This clone is a singleton in its sample. The chain links TRBV5-1 to TRBJ2-6, with a possible D match to TRBD1 (6 bases). Germline CDR1 and CDR2: SGHRS and YFSETQ. The CDR3 has 16 residues. V gave up 2 bases and J gave up 0 bases, with 9 bases separating them. The CDR3 loop reads CASSLGQHSGANVLTF. The CDR3 bases are TGCGCCAGCAGCTTAGGACAGCACTCTGGGGCCAACGTCCTGACTTTC.

This clone was recorded once. V gene TRBV5-1 combines with J gene TRBJ2-5; maybe TRBD1 (5 bases). Germline CDR1 and CDR2: SGHRS and YFSETQ. The CDR3 totals 16 residues. Trimming removed 0 bases from V and 5 bases from J, with 17 bases in between. Here the CDR3 reads CASSLDISTVRETQYF. CDR3 in DNA: TGCGCCAGCAGCTTGGATATTTCGACAGTTCGGGAGACCCAGTACTTC.

CDR3 coding DNA: TGTGCCAGCAGATCGACAGGGGAAAATTCACCCCTCCACTTT. It translates to CASRSTGENSPLHF. This chain links TRBV9 with TRBJ1-6; 8 bases map to TRBD1. The CDR3 is made up of 14 amino acids. Trimming cost V 5 bases and J 7 bases; bases outside gene matches: 5. The germline CDR1 and CDR2 sequences are SGDLS and YYNGEE. The complete variable domain, with remaining parts taken from reference TRBV9 and TRBJ1-6, reads DSGVTQTPKHLITATGQRVTLRCSPRSGDLSVYWYQQSLDQGLQFLIQYYNGEERAKGNILERFSAQQFPDLHSELNLSSLELGDSALYFCASRSTGENSPLHFGNGTRLTVT.

This chain uses TRBV3-1 (or the pseudogene TRBV3-2) with TRBJ1-5, with D uncertain. V lost 1 base, J lost 3 bases, and 7 bases lay in between. CDR3 size: 14 residues. Germline-derived CDR1 and CDR2 are LGHDT and YNNKEL (reference sequence). CDR3 DNA: TGTGCCAGCAGCCAAGGGGCCCCCAATCAGCCCCAGCATTTT. This codes for CASSQGAPNQPQHF.

The genes are TRBV2 and TRBJ2-2, with 8 bases aligning to TRBD2. The CDR3 covers 17 residues. V lost 6 bases, J lost 4 bases, and 13 bases stayed unmatched. Germline V gives CDR1 SNHLY, CDR2 FYNNEI. CDR3 in amino acids: CASSADWGLGSTGELFF. DNA of the CDR3: TGTGCCAGCAGCGCGGATTGGGGACTAGGGAGCACCGGGGAGCTGTTTTTT.

This clone was seen a few times. V gene TRBV19 combines with J gene TRBJ2-3; the D gene is possibly TRBD2 (5 bases). The CDR3 sequence is 10 residues long. Germline CDR1 reads LNHDA; CDR2 reads SQIVND (reference sequence). V was trimmed by 9 bases and J by 5 bases, leaving 6 bases between them. CDR3 bases: TGTGCCAGAGGGAGAGATACGCAGTATTTT. Amino acids: CARGRDTQYF.

This sequence joins TRBV5-1 and TRBJ1-4; 7 bases are a match to TRBD1. Germline loops: CDR1 SGHRS, CDR2 YFSETQ. The CDR3 runs to 15 residues. Trimming at V came to 0 bases and at J to 8 bases, leaving 7 bases not matched to a gene. This chain's CDR3 is CASSLEGAGWEKLFF. CDR3 nucleotides: TGCGCCAGCAGCTTGGAGGGGGCGGGCTGGGAAAAACTGTTTTTT.